This TCR beta chain was recorded in a study of T cells after posttransplantation cyclophosphamide. As concerns this clone: What it binds is not known.

Clones were sequenced by immunoSEQ multiplex PCR, and TCRdb holds only the in-frame ones, with some missing. Among approximately 22,000 clones listed, approximately 76% were seen once. The germline V gene has CDR1 LGHNA and CDR2 YSLEER. Trimming at V came to 1 base and at J to 3 bases, leaving 6 bases not matched to a gene. CDR3 length equals 16 residues. The study, taken as a whole, reports: Later post-transplant blood repertoires were often dominated by donor CD8+ memory clones.

J is TRBJ2-7 and V is TRBV4-3, with 10 bases lining up with TRBD2. What was sequenced was memory CD4+ T cells sorted from PBMCs. This sequence was found in a woman between 55 and 75 years old in good health, CMV-negative, and a related stem cell transplant donor. For the CDR3, the DNA is TGCGCCAGCAGCCAAGGGGCCCTAGCGGGGGTCTACGAGCAGTACTTC. It codes for CASSQGALAGVYEQYF.